This paragraph covers one T cell receptor beta chain sequence. Its cognate antigen is unknown. These data come from a study of cytotoxic CD8 clonotypes in ibrutinib-treated CLL. Overall study context: Among patients, around 24 responded partially and 2 completely; around 15 then stayed remitted and roughly 12 progressed after median about 74 months. Sample averages reached around 260,000 productive templates and over 85,000 productive rearrangements. Overall study findings and caveats: Baseline clonality exceeded age-matched healthy donors and tracked circulating CD8+ T-cell counts.

The assay was immunoSEQ multiplex PCR, and TCRdb's table has in-frame clones only and misses some. The sample contains about 300,000 clones, 60% to 80% of which appear only once. The CDR3 extends over 11 amino acids. Germline V gives CDR1 SGHRS, CDR2 YFSETQ. With 5 bases removed from V and 4 bases from J, the gap between germline ends came to 7 bases. The sample consisted of PBMCs, taken at disease progression, from a patient treated with ibrutinib. This TCR was sampled from a human donor with chronic lymphocytic leukemia. The rearrangement uses TRBV5-1 and TRBJ2-7, with D possibly TRBD1 on 5 matching bases. CDR3 loop: CASRGAYEQYF. In DNA form, the CDR3 reads TGCGCCAGCAGAGGGGCTTACGAGCAGTACTTC.